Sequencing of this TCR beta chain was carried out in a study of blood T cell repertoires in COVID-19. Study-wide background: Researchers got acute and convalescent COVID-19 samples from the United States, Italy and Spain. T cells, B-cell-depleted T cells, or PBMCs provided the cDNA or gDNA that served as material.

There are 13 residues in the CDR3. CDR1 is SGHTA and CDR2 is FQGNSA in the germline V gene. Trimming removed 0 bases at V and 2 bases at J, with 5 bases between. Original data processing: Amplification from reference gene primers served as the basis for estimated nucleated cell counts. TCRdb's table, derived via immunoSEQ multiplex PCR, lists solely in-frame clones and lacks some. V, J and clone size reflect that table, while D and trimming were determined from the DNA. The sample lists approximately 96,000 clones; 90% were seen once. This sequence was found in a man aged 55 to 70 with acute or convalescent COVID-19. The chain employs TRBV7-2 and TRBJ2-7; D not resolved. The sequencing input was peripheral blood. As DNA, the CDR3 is TGTGCCAGCAGCTTAGCGCGCGCCTACGAGCAGTACTTC. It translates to CASSLARAYEQYF.